The clone carrying this TCR beta chain has a count of ten or more. In TCRdb, the RT-PCR reads were re-called with MiXCR into one record per CDR3 protein. In the table there are 600,000 to 850,000 distinct CDR3 sequences, 11% to 15% of which are singletons. This record comes from a study of response to subunit inactivated influenza vaccine. The CDR3 totals 14 residues. The germline gives CDR1 SEHNR, CDR2 FQNEAQ (reference sequence). V was pared by 0 bases and J by 5 bases, with 10 bases between. The material sequenced was PBMCs from blood, taken 14 to 15 days before vaccination. The TCR sequence derives from a man aged 50-60 years who received an inactivated influenza vaccine. The chain links TRBV7-9 to TRBJ1-2; tentative D call: TRBD1 (5 bases). The CDR3 protein is CASSLASRAYGYTF. CDR3 nucleotide sequence: TGTGCCAGCAGCTTAGCGTCCAGGGCGTATGGCTACACCTTC.